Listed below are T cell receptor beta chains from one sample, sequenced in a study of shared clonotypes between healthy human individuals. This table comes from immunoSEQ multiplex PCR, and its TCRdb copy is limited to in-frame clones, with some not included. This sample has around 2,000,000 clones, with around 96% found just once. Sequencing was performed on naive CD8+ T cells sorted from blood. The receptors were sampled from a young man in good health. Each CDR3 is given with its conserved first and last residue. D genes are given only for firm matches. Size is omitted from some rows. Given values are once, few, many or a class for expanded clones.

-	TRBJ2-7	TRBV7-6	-	TGTGCCAGCAGCCCGTCGCTGCTGGGAGAGGGCTACGAGCAGTACTTC	CASSPSLLGEGYEQYF
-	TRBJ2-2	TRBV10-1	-	TGCGCCAGCAGTGAGTCGCTAATTACATGGATTTATTGGACCGGGGAGCTGTTTTTT	CASSESLITWIYWTGELFF
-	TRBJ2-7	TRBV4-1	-	TGCGCCAGCAGCCAAGTAGGGACCTCTTACGAGCAGTACTTC	CASSQVGTSYEQYF
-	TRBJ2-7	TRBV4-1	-	TGCGCCAGCAGCCAAGTGCAGACCGAATACGAGCAGTACTTC	CASSQVQTEYEQYF
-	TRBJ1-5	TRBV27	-	TGTGCCAGCAGTTTATTCAGGGGAAGCAATCAGCCCCAGCATTTT	CASSLFRGSNQPQHF
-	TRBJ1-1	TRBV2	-	TGTGCCAGCAGTGACGATTTCGACACTGAAGCTTTCTTT	CASSDDFDTEAFF
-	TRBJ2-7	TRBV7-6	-	TGTGCCAGCAGCTTAGGTGCGGGAAGCAACTACGAGCAGTACTTC	CASSLGAGSNYEQYF
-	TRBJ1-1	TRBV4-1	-	TGCGCCAGCAGCCAAGCCGGAGGATACACTGAAGCTTTCTTT	CASSQAGGYTEAFF
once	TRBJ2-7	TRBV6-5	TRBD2	TGTGCCAGCAGTTCTAGCGGTGATCCCTACGAGCAGTACTTC	CASSSSGDPYEQYF
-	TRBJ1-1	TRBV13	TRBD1	TGTGCCAGCAGCCCAGGGGGGCGTGACACTGAAGCTTTCTTT	CASSPGGRDTEAFF
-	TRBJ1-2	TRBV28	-	TGTGCCAGCAGTTTCGTCGGGGAGCTATTTAACTATGGCTACACCTTC	CASSFVGELFNYGYTF
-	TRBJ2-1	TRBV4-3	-	TGCGCCAGCAGCCAAGATGGGCCTCCCAGCCATGAGCAGTTCTTC	CASSQDGPPSHEQFF
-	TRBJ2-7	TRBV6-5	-	TGTGCCAGCAGAATGGACGGAATATATGACGAGCAGTACTTC	CASRMDGIYDEQYF
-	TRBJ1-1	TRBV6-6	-	TGTGCCAGCAGCCACGGGAGGACTGAAGCTTTCTTT	CASSHGRTEAFF
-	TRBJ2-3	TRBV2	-	TGTGCCAGCAGCCCAGGACCAGATACGCAGTATTTT	CASSPGPDTQYF
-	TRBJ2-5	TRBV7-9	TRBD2	TGTGCCAGCAGCTTCAACGGACTAGCGGGATTGTACCAAGAGACCCAGTACTTC	CASSFNGLAGLYQETQYF
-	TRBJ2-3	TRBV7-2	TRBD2	TGTGCCAGCAGCATCTCTAGCGGCGGCACAGATACGCAGTATTTT	CASSISSGGTDTQYF
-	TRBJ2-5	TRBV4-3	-	TGCGCCAGCAGCCAAGATAACACTGTTGCGAGAGACGGAGAGACCCAGTACTTC	CASSQDNTVARDGETQYF
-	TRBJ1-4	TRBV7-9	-	TGTGCCAGCAGCGCCCGACGGGCAACTAATGAAAAACTGTTTTTT	CASSARRATNEKLFF
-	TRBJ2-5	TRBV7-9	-	TGTGCCAGCAGCTTAATTTTGGGGGCTCAAGAGACCCAGTACTTC	CASSLILGAQETQYF
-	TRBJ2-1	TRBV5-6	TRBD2	TGTGCCAGCAGCCCATGGACTAGCGGAACCCCTACCTACAATGAGCAGTTCTTC	CASSPWTSGTPTYNEQFF
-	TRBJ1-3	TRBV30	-	TGTGCCTGGAGTCTAGGTGGGGGCCCCTCTGGAAACACCATATATTTT	CAWSLGGGPSGNTIYF
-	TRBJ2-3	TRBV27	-	TGTGCCAGCAGTACGGGTAGCACAGATACGCAGTATTTT	CASSTGSTDTQYF
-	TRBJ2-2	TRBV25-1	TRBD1	TGTGCCAGCAGTGATCGAGACAGGGGTCGCACCGGGGAGCTGTTTTTT	CASSDRDRGRTGELFF
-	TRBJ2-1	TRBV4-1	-	TGCGCCAGCAGCCAAGTCCGAGGTCCGAAGAATGAGCAGTTCTTC	CASSQVRGPKNEQFF
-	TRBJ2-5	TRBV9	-	TGTGCCAGCAGCGTAGATGGTCTAGCAAAAGAGACCCAGTACTTC	CASSVDGLAKETQYF
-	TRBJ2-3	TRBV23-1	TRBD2	TGCGCCAGCCTTTCTCACCCCGGGACTAGGCTACATTTT	CASLSHPGTRLHF
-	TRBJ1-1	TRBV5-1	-	TGCGCCAGCAGCTTGGGTCTGAACACTGAAGCTTTCTTT	CASSLGLNTEAFF
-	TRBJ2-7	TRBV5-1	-	TGCGCCAGCAGTTTTTACAGCCCCAAGGACGAGCAGTACTTC	CASSFYSPKDEQYF
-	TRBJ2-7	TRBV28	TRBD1	TGTGCCAGCAGCGTCGGACAGGCTAGCTACGAGCAGTACTTC	CASSVGQASYEQYF
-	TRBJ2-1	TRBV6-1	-	TGTGCCAGCAGTGAATGGGACGGTTGGAGCAATGAGCAGTTCTTC	CASSEWDGWSNEQFF
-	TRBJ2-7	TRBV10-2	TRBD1	TGCGCCAGCCCCGGGACAGGTGATACCTACGAGCAGTACTTC	CASPGTGDTYEQYF
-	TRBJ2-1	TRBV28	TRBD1	TGTGCCAGCAGTCCACCGACGGGACAGGGGAACGGTCCTGAGCAGTTCTTC	CASSPPTGQGNGPEQFF
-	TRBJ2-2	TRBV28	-	TGTGCCAGCAGTTTACGTTTGAACACCGGGGAGCTGTTTTTT	CASSLRLNTGELFF
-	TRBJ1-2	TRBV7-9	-	TGTGCCAGCACCTTAAAGGGTCCTAGTAACTATGGCTACACCTTC	CASTLKGPSNYGYTF
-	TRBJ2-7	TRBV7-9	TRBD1	TGTGCCAGCAGCCCCGGACAGGTTCCCTACGAGCAGTACTTC	CASSPGQVPYEQYF
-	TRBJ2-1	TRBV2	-	TGTGCCCAGAGTCCCAATGAGCAGTTCTTC	CAQSPNEQFF
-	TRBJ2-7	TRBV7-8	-	TGTGCCAGCAGCTCCGACGGAACCTACGAGCAGTACTTC	CASSSDGTYEQYF
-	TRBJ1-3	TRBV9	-	TGTGCCAGCAGCGTAGAAGGGGCTGGCGACACCATATATTTT	CASSVEGAGDTIYF
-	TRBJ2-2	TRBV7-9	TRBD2	TGTGCCAGCAGCTCTACTAGCGGGAGTCTCGGGGAGCTGTTTTTT	CASSSTSGSLGELFF
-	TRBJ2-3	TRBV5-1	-	TGCGCCAGCAGCTTGGCCAACCCACCCTCAGAGTCAGATACGCAGTATTTT	CASSLANPPSESDTQYF
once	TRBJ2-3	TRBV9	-	TGTGCCAGCAGCGTAGGCGTTATGACAGATACGCAGTATTTT	CASSVGVMTDTQYF
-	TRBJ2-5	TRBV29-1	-	TGCAGCGTTGAATCCATTACAGAGCAAGAGACCCAGTACTTC	CSVESITEQETQYF
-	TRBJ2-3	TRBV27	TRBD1	TGTGCCAGCAGTCCCTTTCCCTGGCCCCCTTCAGGGGGTGAAACAGATACGCAGTATTTT	CASSPFPWPPSGGETDTQYF
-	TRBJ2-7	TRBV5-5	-	TGTGCCAGCAGCTCGGCAGGGGGGATGCGGTCCTACGAGCAGTACTTC	CASSSAGGMRSYEQYF
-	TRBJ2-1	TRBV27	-	TGTGCCAGCAGTTCTGATTCATTGAATGAGCAGTTCTTC	CASSSDSLNEQFF
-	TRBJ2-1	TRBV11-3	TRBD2	TGTGCCAGCAGCACCAGGGCGGCTAGCGGTCACAATGAGCAGTTCTTC	CASSTRAASGHNEQFF
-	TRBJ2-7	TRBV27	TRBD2	TGCGCCTCCTCGGTGGGGGGGGACGAGCAGTACTTC	CASSVGGDEQYF